The 8 T cell receptor beta chains in this list originate from one sample, sequenced in a study of cytomegalovirus exposure and HLA in healthy donors. TCRdb keeps only in-frame clones here, not all; method: immunoSEQ multiplex PCR. The table records about 200,000 clones, 84% of them present only once. Input material: PBMCs. The source is a woman in her twenties or thirties in good health and CMV-seropositive.

The chain uses TRBV6-6 and TRBJ1-2; weak D call: TRBD1 (6 bases). The V end was cut by 6 bases, the J end by 7 bases, with 15 bases between. The V gene's germline CDR1 is MNHNY and CDR2 SVGAGI (reference sequence). The CDR3 runs to 13 residues. The CDR3 sequence is CASSVTGRRGYTF. CDR3 in DNA: TGTGCCAGCAGCGTTACAGGGCGCCGTGGCTACACCTTC.

V usage is TRBV19 and J usage is TRBJ2-7; TRBD2 matches 10 bases. Germline V CDR1 and CDR2: LNHDA, SQIVND (reference sequence). Trimming cost V 6 bases and J 3 bases; bases outside gene matches: 8. This CDR3 is built from 15 residues. CDR3 in amino acids: CASRELAGNGYEQYF. In DNA, the CDR3 is TGTGCCAGTAGGGAACTAGCGGGAAACGGCTACGAGCAGTACTTC.

The gene calls are TRBV6-5 and TRBJ1-1; a possible D gene is TRBD1 (5 bases). This CDR3 comprises 14 residues. V was cut by 7 bases and J by 3 bases, with 15 bases left in between. CDR1 and CDR2 from the germline V gene are MNHEY and SVGAGI. The CDR3 sequence is CASTQAGFDTEAFF. The CDR3 nucleotides are TGTGCCAGCACCCAAGCAGGGTTTGACACTGAAGCTTTCTTT.

The DNA for the CDR3 is TGTGCCAGCAGCTCGCCGGGGAACTATGGCTACACCTTC. As protein: CASSSPGNYGYTF. V gene TRBV11-3 combines with J gene TRBJ1-2, with D hard to call. The CDR3 extends over 13 amino acids. Germline values: CDR1 SGHNT, CDR2 YENEEA. Trimming took 4 bases from V and 2 from J, leaving 8 bases between them.

In its sample, this clone was seen a few times. The chain recombines TRBV7-2 with TRBJ2-7; 10 bases map to TRBD1. V was pared by 2 bases and J by 3 bases, with 10 bases of the junction left unmatched. Germline values: CDR1 SGHTA, CDR2 FQGNSA. CDR3 length: 17 residues. The CDR3 DNA is TGTGCCAGCAGCTTATTATATCCGGGACAGGGGAACTACGAGCAGTACTTC. Translation: CASSLLYPGQGNYEQYF.

The V gene is TRBV5-1, the J gene TRBJ1-1; perhaps TRBD1 as D (5 bases). Germline CDR1 reads SGHRS; CDR2 reads YFSETQ. Trimming removed 1 base at V and 10 bases at J, with 11 bases between. The CDR3 length is 12 residues. This CDR3 reads CASSLQGERAFF. In nucleotides, the CDR3 is TGCGCCAGCAGCTTGCAGGGTGAGAGAGCTTTCTTT.

The chain has TRBV11-3 and TRBJ2-1; 10 nucleotides line up with TRBD2. The germline gives CDR1 SGHNT, CDR2 YENEEA. V gave up 5 bases and J gave up 7 bases; unmatched junction bases: 11. This CDR3 region has 16 residues. CDR3 nucleotide sequence: TGTGCCAGCAGCATCGAAGCGGGAGGGCCGTGGAATGAGCAGTTCTTC. Translating gives CASSIEAGGPWNEQFF.

This chain links TRBV5-4 with TRBJ2-7; TRBD2 aligns across 11 bases. V was clipped by 0 bases and J by 3 bases; unmatched bases: 2. CDR3 length: 15 amino acids. Germline V gene sequence: CDR1 SGHNT, CDR2 YYREEE (reference sequence). The CDR3 sequence: CASSLVGTSGYEQYF. CDR3 nucleotides: TGTGCCAGCAGCTTGGTTGGGACTAGCGGCTACGAGCAGTACTTC.